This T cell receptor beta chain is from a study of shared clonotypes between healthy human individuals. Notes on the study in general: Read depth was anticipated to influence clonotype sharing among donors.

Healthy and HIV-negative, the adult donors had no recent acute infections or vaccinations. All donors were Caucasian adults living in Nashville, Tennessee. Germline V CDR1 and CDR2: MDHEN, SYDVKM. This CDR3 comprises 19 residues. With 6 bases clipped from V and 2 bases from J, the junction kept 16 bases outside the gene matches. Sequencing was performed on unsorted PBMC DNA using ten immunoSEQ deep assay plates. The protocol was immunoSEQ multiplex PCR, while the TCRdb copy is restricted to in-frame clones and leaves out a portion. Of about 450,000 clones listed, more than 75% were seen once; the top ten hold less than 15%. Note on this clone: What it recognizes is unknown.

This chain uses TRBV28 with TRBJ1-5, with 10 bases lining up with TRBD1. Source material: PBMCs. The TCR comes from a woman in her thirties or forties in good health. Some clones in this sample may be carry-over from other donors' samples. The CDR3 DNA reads TGTGCCAGCAGCACCGCGGGGACAGGGGAATGGGTGGGCAATCAGCCCCAGCATTTT. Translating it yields CASSTAGTGEWVGNQPQHF. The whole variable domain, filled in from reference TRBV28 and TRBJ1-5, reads DVKVTQSSRYLVKRTGEKVFLECVQDMDHENMFWYRQDPGLGLRLIYFSYDVKMKEKGDIPEGYSVSREKKERFSLILESASTNQTSMYLCASSTAGTGEWVGNQPQHFGDGTRLSIL.